The rows below give T cell receptor beta chains drawn from one sample of a study of shared clonotypes between healthy human individuals. Libraries were prepared by immunoSEQ multiplex PCR; TCRdb keeps only in-frame clonotypes and omits some of them. This sample yields roughly 520,000 clones, of which approximately 94% are seen a single time; about 0.06% belongs to the top ten. The sample was naive CD4+ T cells sorted from blood. The origin of the receptors is a young woman in good health. Both conserved end residues are part of each CDR3. The D gene is left open where the match is weak. Only part of the rows carry a size: once, few, many, or a class if the clone is expanded.

J gene	V gene	D gene	clone size	CDR3 protein	CDR3 DNA
TRBJ1-4	TRBV10-3	-	-	CAISHRVGEKLFF	TGTGCCATCAGCCACAGGGTCGGGGAAAAACTGTTTTTT
TRBJ2-7	TRBV5-1	TRBD1	-	CASGTPGQGSSEQYF	TGCGCCAGCGGAACCCCGGGACAGGGATCCTCCGAGCAGTACTTC
TRBJ2-7	TRBV28	-	-	CASSSSRGPYEQYF	TGTGCCAGCAGTTCTTCCCGGGGCCCCTACGAGCAGTACTTC
TRBJ2-1	TRBV19	TRBD1	once	CASRPGTGVGYEQFF	TGTGCCAGTAGACCCGGGACAGGGGTGGGTTATGAGCAGTTCTTC
TRBJ2-2	TRBV9	TRBD2	-	CASSPQPPGLATTGELFF	TGTGCCAGCAGCCCACAACCTCCGGGACTAGCGACCACCGGGGAGCTGTTTTTT
TRBJ2-1	TRBV27	TRBD2	-	CASSSGLADYNEQFF	TGTGCCAGCAGCTCGGGACTAGCGGACTACAATGAGCAGTTCTTC
TRBJ2-7	TRBV2	-	few	CASSAEVGVNEQYF	TGTGCCAGCAGTGCAGAAGTTGGAGTTAACGAGCAGTACTTC
TRBJ1-2	TRBV28	-	-	CASSLNRAGYTF	TGTGCCAGCAGCCTGAACAGGGCTGGCTACACCTTC
TRBJ1-1	TRBV28	-	once	CASSPTGIRTEAFF	TGTGCCAGCAGTCCCACGGGTATACGCACTGAAGCTTTCTTT
TRBJ1-1	TRBV20-1	-	-	CSGTPDGEAFF	TGCAGTGGTACACCGGACGGAGAAGCTTTCTTT
TRBJ2-2	TRBV18	-	-	CASSPGQGGTGELFF	TGTGCCAGCTCACCAGGACAGGGAGGGACCGGGGAGCTGTTTTTT
TRBJ1-4	TRBV15	TRBD1	-	CATSRGNRGLDNEKLFF	TGTGCCACCAGCAGAGGGAACAGGGGGCTTGATAATGAAAAACTGTTTTTT
TRBJ2-3	TRBV18	-	-	CASSPSADTQYF	TGTGCCAGCTCACCATCGGCAGATACGCAGTATTTT
TRBJ1-6	TRBV28	-	-	CASSLNIHNSPLHF	TGTGCCAGCAGTTTAAACATTCATAATTCACCCCTCCACTTT
TRBJ2-7	TRBV27	TRBD1	-	CASSSTGQGAYEQYF	TGTGCCAGCAGTTCGACGGGACAGGGGGCCTACGAGCAGTACTTC
TRBJ1-5	TRBV28	TRBD1	-	CASSTGDQPQHF	TGTGCCAGCAGTACAGGGGATCAGCCCCAGCATTTT
TRBJ2-5	TRBV6-4	-	-	CASSDYTGQETQYF	TGTGCCAGCAGTGACTATACAGGACAAGAGACCCAGTACTTC
TRBJ1-2	TRBV19	-	-	CASSIDGNNYGYTF	TGTGCCAGTAGTATAGACGGGAATAACTATGGCTACACCTTC
TRBJ1-4	TRBV5-1	TRBD1	once	CASSPRGQGINEKLFF	TGCGCCAGCAGCCCCCGAGGACAGGGAATAAATGAAAAACTGTTTTTT
TRBJ2-3	TRBV27	TRBD2	-	CASSAQLAGGPWGTQYF	TGTGCCAGCAGTGCCCAACTAGCGGGAGGACCCTGGGGTACGCAGTATTTT
TRBJ2-7	TRBV6-5	TRBD1	-	CASSYAQGAHEQYF	TGTGCCAGCAGTTACGCACAGGGGGCCCACGAGCAGTACTTC
TRBJ2-3	TRBV6-1	-	-	CASSARADSGGGRTDTQYF	TGTGCCAGCAGTGCCCGGGCCGACAGTGGAGGGGGACGGACGGATACGCAGTATTTT
TRBJ2-1	TRBV27	TRBD2	-	CASGSGGGYNEQFF	TGTGCCAGTGGCAGCGGGGGGGGCTACAATGAGCAGTTCTTC
TRBJ1-5	TRBV5-8	-	once	CASSLRVRHQPQHF	TGTGCCAGCAGCTTGAGAGTCAGGCATCAGCCCCAGCATTTT
TRBJ2-7	TRBV15	-	-	CATSRESASLLSSYEQYF	TGTGCCACCAGCAGGGAATCAGCCTCTCTTTTGAGCTCCTACGAGCAGTACTTC
TRBJ2-7	TRBV5-1	-	-	CASSLTTTYEQYF	TGCGCCAGCAGCTTGACAACCACCTACGAGCAGTACTTC
TRBJ2-2	TRBV19	-	-	CASSIEPYSAGELFF	TGTGCCAGTAGTATTGAACCGTACTCGGCCGGGGAGCTGTTTTTT
TRBJ2-1	TRBV28	TRBD2	-	CASSLITSGRGEQFF	TGTGCCAGCAGTTTAATTACTAGCGGGAGAGGTGAGCAGTTCTTC
TRBJ1-1	TRBV2	-	-	CASSLSGPNTEAFF	TGTGCCAGCAGCCTCTCGGGACCCAACACTGAAGCTTTCTTT
TRBJ2-7	TRBV5-1	TRBD2	-	CASSLGSGRYYEQYF	TGCGCCAGCAGCTTAGGTAGCGGGAGGTACTACGAGCAGTACTTC
TRBJ2-1	TRBV10-3	-	-	CAISESGAGNGNEQFF	TGTGCCATCAGTGAGTCGGGTGCGGGTAACGGCAATGAGCAGTTCTTC
TRBJ2-7	TRBV18	TRBD1	-	CASSPRDSYSYEQYF	TGTGCCAGCTCACCCCGGGACAGCTACTCCTACGAGCAGTACTTC
TRBJ2-7	TRBV28	-	-	CASSPGTAPTYEQYF	TGTGCCAGCAGCCCAGGGACCGCGCCAACCTACGAGCAGTACTTC
TRBJ1-2	TRBV2	-	-	CASRESGYGYTF	TGTGCCAGCAGAGAATCTGGCTATGGCTACACCTTC
TRBJ2-6	TRBV6-1	TRBD1	-	CASSDSLWGQASSGANVLTF	TGTGCCAGCAGTGATTCGCTCTGGGGACAGGCGAGCTCTGGGGCCAACGTCCTGACTTTC
TRBJ1-2	TRBV9	-	-	CASSSRSFYGYTF	TGTGCCAGCAGCTCCAGGAGTTTCTATGGCTACACCTTC
TRBJ2-3	TRBV28	-	-	CASRSPLVRTNTDTQYF	TGTGCCAGCAGGTCTCCCTTGGTCCGGACTAACACAGATACGCAGTATTTT
TRBJ2-1	TRBV5-1	-	-	CASVLGDYGNEQFF	TGCGCCAGCGTCCTAGGAGACTACGGCAATGAGCAGTTCTTC
TRBJ1-1	TRBV18	TRBD1	-	CASSRDRMNTEAFF	TGTGCCAGCTCACGGGACAGGATGAACACTGAAGCTTTCTTT
TRBJ2-1	TRBV6-6	TRBD2	once	CASSTSGRAVNEQFF	TGTGCCAGCAGTACCAGCGGGAGGGCCGTAAATGAGCAGTTCTTC
TRBJ2-7	TRBV5-1	TRBD2	-	CASSLAVLAGSYEQYF	TGCGCCAGCAGCTTGGCCGTCCTAGCGGGATCCTACGAGCAGTACTTC